A selection of T cell receptor beta chains follows, all from one sample in a study of control samples from healthy donors and cancer patients. Sequenced by immunoSEQ multiplex PCR; TCRdb stores in-frame clones only, minus some. There are some 130,000 clones in the sample; about 92% occur only once, and about 1.5% lies in the top ten. Sequenced material: PBMCs. The receptors originated from a man aged 45-65 years with head and neck cancer. Both conserved end residues are part of each CDR3. Clone size is stated in some rows and not others, as once, few, many or a class when expanded.

abundance	v_gene	j_gene	CDR3aa
.	TRBV5-1	TRBJ2-2	CATSRQGAAGELFF
.	TRBV6-4	TRBJ1-3	CASSDSGAAGNTIYF
.	TRBV7-6	TRBJ2-3	CASSLGLTSGGRGWTQYF
.	TRBV6-2/TRBV6-3	TRBJ2-1	CASSLIQPGLAGASYNEQFF
once	TRBV9	TRBJ2-3	CASSPLPGSSTDTQYF
once	TRBV6-5	TRBJ1-5	CASRRGGGNQPQHF
.	TRBV10-3	TRBJ2-2	CAISWRGGTGELFF
.	TRBV30	TRBJ1-2	CAWSRGGALRLDGYTF
.	TRBV6-1	TRBJ2-3	CASSVRRGFIADTQYF
.	TRBV7-2	TRBJ1-1	CASSRGGVNTEAFF
once	TRBV5-6	TRBJ1-6	CASSLARGPLHF
.	TRBV18	TRBJ1-3	CASSPGTGFGNTIYF
.	TRBV20-1	TRBJ2-4	CSASRGVEGNIQYF
.	TRBV10-3	TRBJ2-7	CAISGGMDEQYF
.	TRBV15	TRBJ1-2	CATSRSYRGDGYTF
.	TRBV9	TRBJ1-1	CASSTAGEAFF
.	TRBV5-1	TRBJ2-3	CATSEVQGGTDTQYF
.	TRBV28	TRBJ2-1	CAISPAGGYNEQFF
.	TRBV15	TRBJ1-5	CATEDRFSNQPQHF
few	TRBV6-2/TRBV6-3	TRBJ1-1	CASSYKAAWGNTEAFF
once	TRBV9	TRBJ2-1	CASSAPAGQDYNEQFF
.	TRBV27	TRBJ1-1	CATWGNTEAFF
.	TRBV10-2	TRBJ2-5	CASSSAGGRGETQYF
once	TRBV6-6	TRBJ1-6	CASTMRVSDSPLHF
few	TRBV30	TRBJ2-7	CAWSVLGAEYEQYF
.	TRBV19	TRBJ2-5	CASRAFGGAQETQYF
once	TRBV2	TRBJ1-4	CASTGQGSIVTNEKLFF
.	TRBV4-1	TRBJ2-7	CASSQAWDRGYEQYF
.	TRBV24-1	TRBJ2-5	CATSDPGTNQETQYF
.	TRBV6-2/TRBV6-3	TRBJ1-3	CASSYTTSGNTIYF
.	TRBV19	TRBJ2-1	CASSHQRGTYNEQFF
.	TRBV7-8	TRBJ2-6	CASSPSAGQGRSGANVLTF
.	TRBV14	TRBJ2-1	CASSGYQDSSYNEQFF
.	TRBV28	TRBJ1-5	CASSPPGANQPQHF
.	TRBV4-1	TRBJ2-5	CASSKGGAQETQYF
once	TRBV14	TRBJ2-3	CASSPLERGPTDTQYF
.	TRBV6-2/TRBV6-3	TRBJ1-6	CASSPDRAPYLHF
.	TRBV12-5	TRBJ1-5	CASGLNGNNQPQHF
.	TRBV28	TRBJ1-6	CASSQIDREDPPLHF
once	TRBV5-4	TRBJ1-2	CASSRDRGRDYGYTF